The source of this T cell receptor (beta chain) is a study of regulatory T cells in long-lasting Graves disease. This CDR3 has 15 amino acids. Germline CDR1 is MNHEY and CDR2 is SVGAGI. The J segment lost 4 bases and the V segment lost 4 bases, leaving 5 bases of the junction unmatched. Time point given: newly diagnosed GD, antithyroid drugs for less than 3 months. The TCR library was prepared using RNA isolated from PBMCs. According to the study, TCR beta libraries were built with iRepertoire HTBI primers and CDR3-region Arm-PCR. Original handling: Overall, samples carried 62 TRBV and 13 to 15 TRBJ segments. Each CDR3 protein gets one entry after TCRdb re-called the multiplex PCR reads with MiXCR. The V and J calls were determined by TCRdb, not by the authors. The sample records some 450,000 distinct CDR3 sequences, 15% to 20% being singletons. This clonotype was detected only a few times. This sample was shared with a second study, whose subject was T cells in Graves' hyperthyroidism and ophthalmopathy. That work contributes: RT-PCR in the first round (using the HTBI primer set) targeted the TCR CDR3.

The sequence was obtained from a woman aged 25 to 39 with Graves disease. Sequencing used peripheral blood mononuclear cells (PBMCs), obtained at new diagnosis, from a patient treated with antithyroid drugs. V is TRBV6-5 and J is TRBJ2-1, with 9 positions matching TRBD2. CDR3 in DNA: TGTGCCAGCAGTTCCGGGACTAGCATATACAATGAGCAGTTCTTC. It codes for CASSSGTSIYNEQFF.